The 5 T cell receptor beta chains below come from one sample, sequenced in a study of shared clonotypes between healthy human individuals. Clones were sequenced by immunoSEQ multiplex PCR, and TCRdb holds only the in-frame ones, with some missing. The sample lists more than 1.2 million clones, 98% occurring once. Sequenced material: naive CD4+ T cells sorted from blood. Indicated subset: CD45RA+ positively selected. Source of these receptors: a man aged 25 to 40 in good health.

This clone occurred once. The rearrangement uses TRBV28 and TRBJ2-3; TRBD1 matches at 9 bases. The trim removed 2 bases at V and 4 bases at J, leaving 4 bases unmatched. The V gene's germline CDR1 is MDHEN and CDR2 SYDVKM. The CDR3 runs to 15 residues. The CDR3 protein is CASSLGDRVSDTQYF. CDR3 DNA: TGTGCCAGCAGTTTAGGGGACAGGGTGTCAGATACGCAGTATTTT.

The genes are TRBV7-7 and TRBJ2-5, with D perhaps TRBD1 or TRBD2 (5 bases each). V was cut by 3 bases and J by 2 bases, with 13 bases left in between. This CDR3 has 15 residues. The germline V gene encodes CDR1 SSHAT and CDR2 FNYEAQ (reference sequence). The CDR3, as DNA: TGTGCCAGCAGCTTGGGCAGGGAGATACAAGAGACCCAGTACTTC. Translating it yields CASSLGREIQETQYF.

V gene TRBV27 combines with J gene TRBJ2-6, with TRBD1 identical over 7 bases. J lost 1 base, V lost 2 bases, and 5 bases had no gene match. The CDR3 runs 17 residues. Germline V gene data show CDR1 as MNHEY and CDR2 as SMNVEV (reference sequence). The CDR3 DNA reads as TGTGCCAGCAGTTTAAGGGGGCAGAGGTCTGGGGCCAACGTCCTGACTTTC. Translation: CASSLRGQRSGANVLTF. The full variable domain, with the rest looked up from reference TRBV27 and TRBJ2-6, is EAQVTQNPRYLITVTGKKLTVTCSQNMNHEYMSWYRQDPGLGLRQIYYSMNVEVTDKGDVPEGYKVSRKEKRNFPLILESPSPNQTSLYFCASSLRGQRSGANVLTFGAGSRLTVL.

This sequence joins TRBV30 and TRBJ2-1; 7 nucleotides line up with TRBD1. CDR1 and CDR2 from the germline V gene are GTSNPN and SVGIG (reference sequence). This CDR3 contains 13 residues. V was pared by 2 bases and J by 11 bases, with 9 bases of the junction left unmatched. CDR3 sequence reads: CAWSRTGELKQFF. The CDR3 nucleotides are TGTGCCTGGAGTAGGACAGGAGAACTTAAGCAGTTCTTC.

In the case of this clone: Other DNA sequences within the sample encode an identical CDR3. The V call is TRBV6-1, the J call TRBJ2-7; D not certain. CDR1 and CDR2 (germline): MNHNS, SASEGT. The V and J ends lost 2 bases and 3 bases respectively, with 5 bases between them. The CDR3 loop spans 12 amino acids. CDR3 DNA: TGTGCCAGCAGTGAACGTAGCTACGAGCAGTACTTC. The encoded protein is CASSERSYEQYF.